A single TCR beta chain is shown here with its context. The data derive from a study of PD-1 blockade in classical Hodgkin lymphoma. This CDR3 contains 16 residues. The V end was cut by 4 bases, the J end by 2 bases, with 19 bases between. Per the germline V gene, CDR1 is SGDLS and CDR2 is YYNGEE. Data came from immunoSEQ multiplex PCR; TCRdb stores just in-frame clones and leaves some out. The top ten hold 15% to 20% of the sample, which has 30,000 or so clones, over 70% seen once. Time point denoted: cycle 4 day 1 (C4D1), after five to seven weeks of nivolumab. There was relapse after autologous stem cell transplantation in every patient, and there was variation in brentuximab vedotin exposure.

The specimen was peripheral blood mononuclear cells (PBMCs), collected before the fourth cycle of nivolumab. The V gene is TRBV9, the J gene TRBJ2-7, with D perhaps matching TRBD1 or TRBD2 (5 bases each). This sequence was found in a human donor with classical Hodgkin lymphoma. The CDR3 reads CASSSNPSGHPYEQYF. Here the CDR3 DNA reads TGTGCCAGCAGCTCCAACCCCTCGGGGCACCCCTACGAGCAGTACTTC.